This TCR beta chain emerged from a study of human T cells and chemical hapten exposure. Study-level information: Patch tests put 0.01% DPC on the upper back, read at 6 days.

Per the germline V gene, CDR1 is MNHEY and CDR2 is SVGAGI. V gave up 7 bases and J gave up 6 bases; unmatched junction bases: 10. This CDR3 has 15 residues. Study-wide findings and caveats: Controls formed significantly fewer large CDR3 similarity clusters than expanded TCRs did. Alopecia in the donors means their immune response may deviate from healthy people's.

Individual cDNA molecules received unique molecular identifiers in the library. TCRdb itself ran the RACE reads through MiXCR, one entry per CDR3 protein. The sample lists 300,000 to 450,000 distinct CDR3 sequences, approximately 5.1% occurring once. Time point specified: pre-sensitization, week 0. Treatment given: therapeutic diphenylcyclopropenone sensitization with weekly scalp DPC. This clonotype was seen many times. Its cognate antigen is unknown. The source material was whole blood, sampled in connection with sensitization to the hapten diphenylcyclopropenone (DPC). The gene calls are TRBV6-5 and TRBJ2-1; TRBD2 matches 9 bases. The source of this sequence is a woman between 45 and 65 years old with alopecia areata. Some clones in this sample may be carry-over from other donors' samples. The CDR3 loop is CASNYGRGGTNEQFF. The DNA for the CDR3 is TGTGCCAGCAACTACGGGCGGGGGGGCACCAATGAGCAGTTCTTC.